What follows are 12 T cell receptor beta chains derived from one specimen sequenced in a study of molecular identifiers for immune sequencing clone quantification. TCRdb reanalysed the PCR reads using MiXCR and keeps one entry per CDR3 protein. Of 490,000 or so distinct CDR3 sequences listed, over 20% were seen once; the top ten hold around 0.84%. The sequenced sample was naive CD8+ T cells from blood, with Jurkat cell RNA spiked in. Subset described: FACS-sorted CD8+CD4-CCR7+CD45RA+ naive T cells. These receptors originate from a human donor in good health. Some libraries in this study had Jurkat cell RNA spiked in.

A note on this clonotype: A much larger clonotype is one base distant, so this may be a read error. This chain connects TRBV19 to TRBJ2-3; D not resolved. Germline CDR1 and CDR2: LNHDA and SQIVND (reference sequence). The CDR3 is 16 residues long. CDR3 nucleotide sequence: TGTGCCGGTAGTTCTACAACCGGGCCTCCCACAGATACGCAGTATTTT. It translates to CAGSSTTGPPTDTQYF. Full variable domain (outside the CDR3, taken from reference TRBV19 and TRBJ2-3): DGGITQSPKYLFRKEGQNVTLSCEQNLNHDAMYWYRQDPGQGLRLIYYSQIVNDFQKGDIAEGYSVSREKKESFPLTVTSAQKNPTAFYLCAGSSTTGPPTDTQYFGPGTRLTVL.

Concerning this clonotype itself: This may be a read error, as it is one base from a much larger clone. The rearrangement links TRBV7-9 to TRBJ2-3; the D gene is possibly TRBD1 (5 bases). Trimming left V 2 bases short and J 5 bases short, with 20 bases between. The CDR3 is 17 amino acids. CDR1 is SEHNR and CDR2 is FQNEAQ in the germline V gene (reference sequence). In DNA, the CDR3 is TGTGCCAGCAGCTTACCCCTACAGGATTCATTGCGAGATACGCAGTATTTT. Amino acids: CASSLPLQDSLRDTQYF.

The chain recombines TRBV18 with TRBJ2-3; 10 nucleotides line up with TRBD1. V lost 5 bases, J lost 2 bases, and 16 bases stayed unmatched. CDR1 is KGHSH, CDR2 LQKENI, per germline. CDR3 length equals 19 residues. CDR3 loop: CASSTTTGDRGKNTDTQYF. CDR3 sequence (DNA): TGTGCCAGCTCAACCACCACCGGGGACAGGGGAAAGAACACAGATACGCAGTATTTT.

This clonotype was seen a handful of times. V gene TRBV13 combines with J gene TRBJ1-1; D is undetermined. Trimming removed 4 bases at V and 4 bases at J, with 13 bases between. CDR1 is PRHDT and CDR2 is FYEKMQ in the germline V gene (reference sequence). There are 14 residues in the CDR3. The CDR3 nucleotides are TGTGCCAGCAGCTCCGGGCCCCTTGGCACTGAAGCTTTCTTT. Its protein product is CASSSGPLGTEAFF.

The chain is built from TRBV9 and TRBJ2-7, with D possibly being TRBD2 (5 bases). Germline CDR1 and CDR2: SGDLS and YYNGEE. The V end was cut by 3 bases, the J end by 4 bases, with 14 bases between. The CDR3 totals 14 residues. The CDR3, as DNA: TGTGCCAGCAGCGATGGACGGGATGGGTACGAGCAGTACTTC. Its protein is CASSDGRDGYEQYF. Full variable domain (outside the CDR3, taken from reference TRBV9 and TRBJ2-7): DSGVTQTPKHLITATGQRVTLRCSPRSGDLSVYWYQQSLDQGLQFLIQYYNGEERAKGNILERFSAQQFPDLHSELNLSSLELGDSALYFCASSDGRDGYEQYFGPGTRLTVT.

This chain uses TRBV4-3 with TRBJ2-1; perhaps TRBD2 as D (5 bases). The CDR3 has 13 residues. The V end lost 4 bases, the J end lost 7 bases, and 11 bases lay between the germline ends. Looked up from germline, CDR1 is LGHNA and CDR2 is YSLEER. CDR3 nucleotides: TGCGCCAGCAGCCCCGGGGTCGATAATGAGCAGTTCTTC. Protein sequence: CASSPGVDNEQFF.

This chain joins TRBV7-9 and TRBJ2-7, with 8 positions matching TRBD2. The CDR3 runs to 19 residues. Germline V CDR1 and CDR2: SEHNR, FQNEAQ (reference sequence). After removal of 1 base from V and 0 bases from J, the junction contained 14 bases not matched to a gene. The CDR3 DNA sequence: TGTGCCAGCAGCTTAGGTGTTTTAGCGGGGATGCTCAGCTCCTACGAGCAGTACTTC. Protein: CASSLGVLAGMLSSYEQYF. Complete variable domain (other parts from reference TRBV7-9 and TRBJ2-7): DTGVSQNPRHKITKRGQNVTFRCDPISEHNRLYWYRQTLGQGPEFLTYFQNEAQLEKSRLLSDRFSAERPKGSFSTLEIQRTEQGDSAMYLCASSLGVLAGMLSSYEQYFGPGTRLTVT.

This clonotype was counted ten times or more. CDR3 nucleotides: TGTGCCAGCAGCGAGAAAGGACCCGCCTACGAGCAGTACTTC. It encodes CASSEKGPAYEQYF. The chain links TRBV11-2 to TRBJ2-7, with D uncertain. The CDR3 covers 14 residues. Per germline, CDR1 SGHAT and CDR2 FQNNGV. V was shortened by 5 bases and J by 2 bases, with 13 bases between the two germline ends.

The chain carries TRBV7-2 and TRBJ2-3, with a weak D call TRBD2 (5 bases). CDR1 is SGHTA and CDR2 is FQGNSA in the germline V gene. Trimming removed 4 bases from V and 2 bases from J, with 13 bases in between. This CDR3 comprises 15 residues. CDR3 sequence (DNA): TGTGCCAGCAGCTCTCTGGACGGGGTCACAGATACGCAGTATTTT. Its translation: CASSSLDGVTDTQYF.

A word on this clonotype: At one end the junction does not follow the germline gene, possibly because of a read error. The rearrangement uses TRBV5-3 and TRBJ2-7; TRBD2 matches at 12 bases. TRBV5-3 is classed as an ORF, of uncertain function. The CDR3 sequence is 15 residues long. The chain's CDR3 is CASSSLTSGSLEQYF. CDR3 coding DNA: TGTGCCAGCAGCTCGCTGACTAGCGGGAGTCTCGAGCAGTACTTC.

To note about this clonotype: One end of the junction is discordant with germline, which a read error may explain. Written as DNA, the CDR3 is TGTGCCAGCAGTCCGTTGGGGGGGCTGTTTTTT. Its translation is CASSPLGGLFF. This sequence joins TRBV12-3 or TRBV12-4 and TRBJ2-2, with a possible D match to TRBD2 (6 bases). This CDR3 comprises 11 residues.

This clonotype was recorded a few times. The CDR3 sequence is CASSQEWVNQETQYF. The CDR3 coding sequence is TGTGCCAGCAGCCAAGAATGGGTGAACCAAGAGACCCAGTACTTC. J is TRBJ2-5 and V is TRBV4-2, with D hard to call. CDR3 size: 15 residues. Germline values: CDR1 LGHNA, CDR2 YNFKEQ. Deletions cut 0 bases from V and 0 bases from J, with 8 bases between.